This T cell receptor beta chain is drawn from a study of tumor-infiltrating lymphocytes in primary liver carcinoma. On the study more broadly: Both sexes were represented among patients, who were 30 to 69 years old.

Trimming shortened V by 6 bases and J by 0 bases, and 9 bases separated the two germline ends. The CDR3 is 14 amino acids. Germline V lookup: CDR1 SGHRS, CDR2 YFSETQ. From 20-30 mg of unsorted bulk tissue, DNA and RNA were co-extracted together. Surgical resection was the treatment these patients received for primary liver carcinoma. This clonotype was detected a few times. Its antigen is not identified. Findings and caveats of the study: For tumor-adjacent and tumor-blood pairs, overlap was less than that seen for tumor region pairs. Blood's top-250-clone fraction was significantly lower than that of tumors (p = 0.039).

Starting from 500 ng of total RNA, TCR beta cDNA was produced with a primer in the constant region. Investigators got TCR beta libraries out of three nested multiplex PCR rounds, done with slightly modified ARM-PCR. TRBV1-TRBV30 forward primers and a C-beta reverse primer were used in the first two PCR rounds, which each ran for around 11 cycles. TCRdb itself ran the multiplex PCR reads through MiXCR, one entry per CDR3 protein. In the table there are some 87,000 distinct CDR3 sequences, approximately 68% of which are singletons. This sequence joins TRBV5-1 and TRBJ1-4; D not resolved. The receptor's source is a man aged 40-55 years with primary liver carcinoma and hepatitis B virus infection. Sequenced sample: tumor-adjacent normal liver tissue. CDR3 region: CASNPGSTNEKLFF. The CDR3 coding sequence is TGCGCCAGCAATCCGGGGTCAACTAATGAAAAACTGTTTTTT.